This entry is about one TCR beta chain. As yet, its antigen is unknown. Hyperthyroidism patients, all newly diagnosed, had under 2 months' duration and ages of 18 to 65. The sample comes from a study of Graves' ophthalmopathy and Graves' hyperthyroidism. Broader study findings: Using 13 signatures, a model distinguished ophthalmopathy from stable hyperthyroidism, reaching around 90% sensitivity and approximately 81% specificity.

RNA transcripts yielded amplified TCR beta CDR3 regions. The first round was an RT-PCR with HTBI primers, and the second round was a multiplex PCR. TCRdb re-derived calls from the multiplex PCR reads in MiXCR, one entry per CDR3 protein. This table has over a million distinct CDR3 sequences, roughly two fifths appearing once. Sequenced material: peripheral blood or thyroid tissue (not recorded which). This clonotype was sampled from an adult man with Graves' hyperthyroidism.

CDR3 bases: TGTGCCAGCAGTTACTTGCCCGCCGGCCGGGGGGAAGCTTTCTTT. Its protein product is CASSYLPAGRGEAFF. The V call is TRBV6-2 or TRBV6-3, the J call TRBJ1-1; maybe TRBD1 (5 bases). The CDR3 extends over 15 amino acids. The V gene lost 1 base and the J gene lost 8 bases, with 17 bases spanning the gap. Germline V lookup: CDR1 MNHEY, CDR2 SVGEGT.